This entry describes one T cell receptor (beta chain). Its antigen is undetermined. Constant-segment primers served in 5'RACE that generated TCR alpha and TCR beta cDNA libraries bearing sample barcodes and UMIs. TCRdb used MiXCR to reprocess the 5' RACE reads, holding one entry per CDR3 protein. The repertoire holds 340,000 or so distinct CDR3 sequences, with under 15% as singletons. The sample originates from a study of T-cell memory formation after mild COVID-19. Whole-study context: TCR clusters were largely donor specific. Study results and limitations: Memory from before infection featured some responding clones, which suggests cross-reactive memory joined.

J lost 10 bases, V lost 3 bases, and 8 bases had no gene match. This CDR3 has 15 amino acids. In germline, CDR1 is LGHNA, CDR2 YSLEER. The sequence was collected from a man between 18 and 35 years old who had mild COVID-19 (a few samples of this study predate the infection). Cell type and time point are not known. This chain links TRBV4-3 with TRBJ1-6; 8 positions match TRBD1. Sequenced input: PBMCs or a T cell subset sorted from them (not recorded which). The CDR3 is CASSQHGQGASPLHF. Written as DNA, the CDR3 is TGCGCCAGCAGCCAGCATGGACAGGGAGCATCACCCCTCCACTTT.